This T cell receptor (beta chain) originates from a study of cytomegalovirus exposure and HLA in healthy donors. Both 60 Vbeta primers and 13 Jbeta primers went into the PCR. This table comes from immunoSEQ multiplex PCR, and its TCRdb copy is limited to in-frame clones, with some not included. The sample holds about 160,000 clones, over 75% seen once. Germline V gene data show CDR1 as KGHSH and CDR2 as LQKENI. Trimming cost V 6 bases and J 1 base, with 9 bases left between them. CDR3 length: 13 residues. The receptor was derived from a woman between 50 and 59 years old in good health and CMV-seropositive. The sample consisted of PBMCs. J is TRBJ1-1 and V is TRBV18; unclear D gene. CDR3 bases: TGTGCCAGCTCCCTAGACCGGAACACTGAAGCTTTCTTT. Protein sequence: CASSLDRNTEAFF.